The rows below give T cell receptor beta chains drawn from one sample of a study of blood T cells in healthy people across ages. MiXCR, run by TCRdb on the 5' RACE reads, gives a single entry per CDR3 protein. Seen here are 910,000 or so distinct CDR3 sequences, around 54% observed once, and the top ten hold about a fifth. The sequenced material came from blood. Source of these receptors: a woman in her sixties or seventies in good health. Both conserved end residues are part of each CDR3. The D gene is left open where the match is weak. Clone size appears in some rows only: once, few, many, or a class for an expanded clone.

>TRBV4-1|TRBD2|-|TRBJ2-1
TGCGCCAGCAGCCAAGCTCCGGGACTAGTCTACAATGAGCAGTTCTTC
CASSQAPGLVYNEQFF
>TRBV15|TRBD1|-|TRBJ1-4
TGTGCCACCAGCAGCCTAAGACGGGACAGTAATGAAAAACTGTTTTTT
CATSSLRRDSNEKLFF
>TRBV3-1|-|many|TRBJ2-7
TGTGCCAGCAGCCAAAACAGAGCCTACGAGCAGTACTTC
CASSQNRAYEQYF
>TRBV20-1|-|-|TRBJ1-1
TGCAGTGCTAGTTACGAAGCTTTCTTT
CSASYEAFF
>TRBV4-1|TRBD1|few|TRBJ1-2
TGCGCCAGCAGCCAAGCCAGGACAGGGAGCTTAGCTAACTATGGCTACACCTTC
CASSQARTGSLANYGYTF
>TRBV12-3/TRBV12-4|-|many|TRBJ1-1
TGTGCCAGCAGTTTTGGAGGGGCCACTGAAGCTTTCTTT
CASSFGGATEAFF
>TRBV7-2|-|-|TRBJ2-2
TGTGCCAGCAGCTTAGCCGGTGGAGTGAACACCGGGGAGCTGTTTTTT
CASSLAGGVNTGELFF
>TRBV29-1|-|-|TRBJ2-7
TGCAGCGTTATGACAGGTCGGTACGGCGAGCAGTACTTC
CSVMTGRYGEQYF
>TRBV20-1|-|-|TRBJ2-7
TGCAGTGCTAGTTTTGGCGAGCAGTACTTC
CSASFGEQYF
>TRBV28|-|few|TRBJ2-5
TGTGCCAGCAGACCAAGGGACCCCCGAAGAGGGGCCCAGTACTTC
CASRPRDPRRGAQYF
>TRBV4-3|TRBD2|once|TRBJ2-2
TGCGCCAGCAGCCAAGGGCAGGGAGGGGCCGGGGAGCTGTTTTTT
CASSQGQGGAGELFF
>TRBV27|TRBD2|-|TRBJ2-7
TGTGCCAGCAGACGACTAGCGGTCCGTTACGAGCAGTACTTC
CASRRLAVRYEQYF
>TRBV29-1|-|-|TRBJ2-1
TGCAGCGCCGCTCGGGAAAATACCTACAATGAGCAGTTCTTC
CSAARENTYNEQFF
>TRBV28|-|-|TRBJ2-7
TGTGCCAGCGAAGAGAGTGGGGTCTCCCACGAGCAGTACTTC
CASEESGVSHEQYF
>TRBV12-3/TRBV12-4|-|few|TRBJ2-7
TGTGCCAGCAGCCCAGGGATGTACTACGAGCAGTACTTC
CASSPGMYYEQYF
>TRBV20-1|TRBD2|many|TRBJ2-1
TGCAGTGCTAGAGATAAGACTAGCGGGAGAAATGAGCAGTTCTTC
CSARDKTSGRNEQFF
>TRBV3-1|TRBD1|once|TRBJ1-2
TGTGCCAGCGCAAGCCAGGACAGGGGGTCCTATGGCTACACCTTC
CASASQDRGSYGYTF
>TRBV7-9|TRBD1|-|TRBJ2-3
TGTGCCAGCAGTGCGGCAGGGGGCTCGACAGATACGCAGTATTTT
CASSAAGGSTDTQYF
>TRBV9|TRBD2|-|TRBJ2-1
TGTGCCAGCAGCGATCGGACTAGCGGCAATGAGCAGTTCTTC
CASSDRTSGNEQFF
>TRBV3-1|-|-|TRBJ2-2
TGTGCCAGCAGCCAAGATTCGGGGGTGCGAAACACCGGGGAGCTGTTTTTT
CASSQDSGVRNTGELFF
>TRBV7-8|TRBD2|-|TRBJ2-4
TGTGCCAGCAGCGGGAGGGCCCCAAACATTCAGTACTTC
CASSGRAPNIQYF
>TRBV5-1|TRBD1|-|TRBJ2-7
TGCGCCAGCAGCCTCGGGACAGAAGAAATCATCGAGCAGTACTTC
CASSLGTEEIIEQYF
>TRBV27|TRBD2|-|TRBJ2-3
TGTGCCAGCAGTTTTGGCGCGGGAGGGCCCATAGATACGCGGTATTTT
CASSFGAGGPIDTRYF
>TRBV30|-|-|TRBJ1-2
TGTGCCTGGAGTAATCCCCCAGGGGACTATGGCTACACCTTC
CAWSNPPGDYGYTF
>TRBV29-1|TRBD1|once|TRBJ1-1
TGCAGCGCGGCAGCTAGCAGGGGGCTGACTGAAGCTTTCTTT
CSAAASRGLTEAFF
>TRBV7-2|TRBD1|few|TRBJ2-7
TGTGCCAGCAGCCACCGCCGGGACAGCTCCTACGAGCAGTACTTC
CASSHRRDSSYEQYF
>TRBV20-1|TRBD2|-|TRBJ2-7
TGCAGTGCTCCCTTGGGGAGGGAATACGAGCAGTACTTC
CSAPLGREYEQYF
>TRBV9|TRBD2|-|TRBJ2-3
TGTGCCAGCAGCACCCGACTAGCTTTTGGAGATACGCAGTATTTT
CASSTRLAFGDTQYF
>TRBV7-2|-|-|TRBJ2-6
TGTGCCAGCAGCTTAACAGACCGAGGCGGGACGATCTCTGGGGCCAACGTCCTGACTTTC
CASSLTDRGGTISGANVLTF
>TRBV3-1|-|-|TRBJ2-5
TGTGCCAGCAGCCCTCCCCCCAAGGAGACCCAGTACTTC
CASSPPPKETQYF
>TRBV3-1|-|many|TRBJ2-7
TGTGCCAGCAGCCAAGATTTAACGAGCTACGAGCAGTACTTC
CASSQDLTSYEQYF
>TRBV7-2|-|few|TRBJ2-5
TGTGCCAGCAGCTACCCACCTCTAGAGACCCAGTACTTC
CASSYPPLETQYF
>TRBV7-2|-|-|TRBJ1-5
TGTGCCAGCAGCTCCCATGGTCGACAGGAGCAGCCCCAGCATTTT
CASSSHGRQEQPQHF
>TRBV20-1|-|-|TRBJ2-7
TGCAGTGCTAGAGGCGACGGGGTCACCTACGAGCAGTACTTC
CSARGDGVTYEQYF
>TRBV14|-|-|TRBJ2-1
TGTGCCAGCAGCCCCCTTATATACAATGAGCAGTTCTTC
CASSPLIYNEQFF
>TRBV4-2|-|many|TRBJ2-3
TGTGCCAGCAGCCAGGGGGGCGCGGGTTCGGACACAGATACGCAGTATTTT
CASSQGGAGSDTDTQYF
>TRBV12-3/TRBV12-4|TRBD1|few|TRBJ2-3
TGTGCCAGCAGTTTAGGGGGACAGCTCACAGATACGCAGTATTTT
CASSLGGQLTDTQYF
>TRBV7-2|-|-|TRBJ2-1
TGTGCCAGCAGAAGGGGCGGGGAAAGCTCCTACAATGAGCAGTTCTTC
CASRRGGESSYNEQFF
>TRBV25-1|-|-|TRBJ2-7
TGTGCCAGCAGGGCCGGACTATCCTCCTACGAGCAGTACTTC
CASRAGLSSYEQYF
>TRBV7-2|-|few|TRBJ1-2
TGTGCCAGCAGCTTAGGAAAGGAACTTGGCTACACCTTC
CASSLGKELGYTF
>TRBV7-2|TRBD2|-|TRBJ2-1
TGTGCCAGCAGCTCGAGGCCCCACCGACTAGCGGCGTTCTACAATGAGCAGTTCTTC
CASSSRPHRLAAFYNEQFF
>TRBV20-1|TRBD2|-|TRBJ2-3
TGCAGTGCTAGAAGGCTAGCGGGAGGGCGCACAGATACGCAGTATTTT
CSARRLAGGRTDTQYF
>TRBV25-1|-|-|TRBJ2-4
TGTGCCAGCAAAGGGGGGGCGGAGAAAAACATTCAGTACTTC
CASKGGAEKNIQYF
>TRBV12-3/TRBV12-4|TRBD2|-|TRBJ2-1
TGTGCCAGCAGTCCGATGAATAGCGGGAGGCCCTACAATGAGCAGTTCTTC
CASSPMNSGRPYNEQFF
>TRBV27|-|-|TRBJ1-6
TGTGCCAGCAGTTTCTGGGGGGATGATTCACCCCTCCACTTT
CASSFWGDDSPLHF
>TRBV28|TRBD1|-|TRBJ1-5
TGTGCCAGCAGTACAGGGGGGCATGGTCAGCCCCAGCATTTT
CASSTGGHGQPQHF
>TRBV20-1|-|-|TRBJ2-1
TGCAGTGCTAGAGATTTTACAGCTGAGCAGTTCTTC
CSARDFTAEQFF
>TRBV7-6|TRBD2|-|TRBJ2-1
TGTGCCAGCAGCCACGGGGACTATGAGACCTACAATGAGCAGTTCTTC
CASSHGDYETYNEQFF
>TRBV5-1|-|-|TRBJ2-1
TGCGCCAGCAGCTTGGGGGCAGGATTTGGGGAGCAGTTCTTC
CASSLGAGFGEQFF
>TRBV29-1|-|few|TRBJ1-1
TGCAGCGTTGGGACGACAACTGAAGCTTTCTTT
CSVGTTTEAFF
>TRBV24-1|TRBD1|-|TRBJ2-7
TGTGCCACCAGTGACAAATTGCGACGCTATGACAGGGAGCAGAACTACGAGCAGTACTTC
CATSDKLRRYDREQNYEQYF
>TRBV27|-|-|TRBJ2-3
TGTGCCAGCAGCTTATGGGCGGGCAATGAGGCGGATACGCAGTATTTT
CASSLWAGNEADTQYF
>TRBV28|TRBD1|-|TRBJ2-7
TGTGCCAGCAGTCGCCGGGACAGTCCCTACGAGCAGTACTTC
CASSRRDSPYEQYF